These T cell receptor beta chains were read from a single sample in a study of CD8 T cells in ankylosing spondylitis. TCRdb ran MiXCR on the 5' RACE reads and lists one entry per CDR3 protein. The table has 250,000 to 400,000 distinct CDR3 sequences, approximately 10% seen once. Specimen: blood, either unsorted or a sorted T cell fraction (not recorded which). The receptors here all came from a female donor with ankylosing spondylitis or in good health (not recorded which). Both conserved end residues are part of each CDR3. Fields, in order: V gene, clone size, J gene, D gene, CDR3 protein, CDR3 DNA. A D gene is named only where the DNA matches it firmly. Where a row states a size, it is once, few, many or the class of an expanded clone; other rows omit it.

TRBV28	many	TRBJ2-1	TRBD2	CASRPAGTSGYNEQFF	TGTGCCAGCAGGCCCGCCGGGACTAGCGGTTACAATGAGCAGTTCTTC
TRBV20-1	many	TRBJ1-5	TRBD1	CSARDQVGGQPQHF	TGCAGTGCTAGAGATCAGGTAGGGGGCCAGCCCCAGCATTTT
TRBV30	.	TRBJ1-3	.	CAGSAAGNTIYF	TGTGCCGGGTCTGCTGCTGGAAACACCATATATTTT
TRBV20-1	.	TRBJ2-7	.	CSARVTDRRQYF	TGCAGTGCTAGGGTGACAGACCGTAGGCAGTACTTC
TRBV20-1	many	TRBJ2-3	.	CSATGRRAVADTQYF	TGCAGTGCTACGGGCCGGAGGGCCGTTGCAGATACGCAGTATTTT
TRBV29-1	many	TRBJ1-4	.	CSAGMGGANEKLFF	TGCAGCGCTGGGATGGGGGGGGCTAATGAAAAACTGTTTTTT
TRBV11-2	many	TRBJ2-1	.	CASSLDGSAPINEQFF	TGTGCCAGCAGCTTAGATGGCAGCGCACCGATTAATGAGCAGTTCTTC
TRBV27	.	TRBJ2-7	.	CASSLEGDRIYEQYF	TGTGCCAGCAGTTTAGAGGGGGATAGAATCTACGAGCAGTACTTC
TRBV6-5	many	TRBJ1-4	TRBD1	CASSYSGGPLELFF	TGTGCCAGCAGTTACTCAGGGGGCCCTTTGGAACTGTTTTTT
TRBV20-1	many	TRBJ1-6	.	CSARDGSYNSPLHF	TGCAGTGCTAGAGATGGCAGCTATAATTCACCCCTCCACTTT
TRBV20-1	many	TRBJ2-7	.	CSAPVGGDYEQYF	TGCAGTGCTCCGGTAGGGGGAGACTACGAGCAGTACTTC
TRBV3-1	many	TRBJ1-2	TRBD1	CASSQKGGQANYGYTF	TGTGCCAGCAGCCAAAAAGGGGGACAGGCCAACTATGGCTACACCTTC
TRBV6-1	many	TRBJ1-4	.	CASRVERQENEKLFF	TGTGCCAGCAGGGTCGAGAGACAGGAGAATGAAAAACTGTTTTTT
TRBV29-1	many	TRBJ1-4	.	CSVASGEEKLFF	TGCAGCGTTGCCTCCGGAGAGGAAAAACTGTTTTTT
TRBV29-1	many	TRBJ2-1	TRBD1	CSGGTGGQSEQFF	TGCAGCGGCGGGACAGGGGGTCAAAGTGAGCAGTTCTTC
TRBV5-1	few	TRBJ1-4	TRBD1	CASSAPGQSTNEKLFF	TGCGCCAGCAGCGCACCGGGACAGTCAACTAATGAAAAACTGTTTTTT
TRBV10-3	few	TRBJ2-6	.	CATRTPTGANVLTF	TGTGCCACAAGGACCCCGACTGGGGCCAACGTCCTGACTTTC
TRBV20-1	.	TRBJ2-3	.	CSAGPLSQADTQYF	TGCAGTGCTGGCCCTCTAAGCCAGGCAGATACGCAGTATTTT
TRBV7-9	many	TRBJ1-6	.	CASSVGTYNSPLHF	TGTGCCAGCAGCGTGGGTACCTATAATTCACCCCTCCACTTT
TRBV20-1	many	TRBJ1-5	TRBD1	CSATQGASNQPQHF	TGCAGTGCTACACAGGGGGCAAGCAATCAGCCCCAGCATTTT
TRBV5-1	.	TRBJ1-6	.	CASSPQIGAKNSPLHF	TGCGCCAGCAGCCCCCAGATAGGGGCTAAGAATTCACCCCTCCACTTT
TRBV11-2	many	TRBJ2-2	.	CASSLVEGNTGELFF	TGTGCCAGCAGCTTAGTTGAAGGAAACACCGGGGAGCTGTTTTTT
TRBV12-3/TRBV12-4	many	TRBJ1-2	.	CASSLKTAYGYTF	TGTGCCAGCAGTTTAAAAACGGCCTATGGCTACACCTTC
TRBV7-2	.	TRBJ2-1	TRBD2	CASSNPGLPSRNEQFF	TGTGCCAGCAGCAACCCGGGACTACCTTCGAGGAATGAGCAGTTCTTC
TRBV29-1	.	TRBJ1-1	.	CSVGRGYPNTEAFF	TGCAGCGTGGGAAGGGGGTACCCGAACACTGAAGCTTTCTTT
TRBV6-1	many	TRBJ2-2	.	CASSVREGGELFF	TGTGCCAGCAGTGTCCGGGAAGGCGGGGAGCTGTTTTTT
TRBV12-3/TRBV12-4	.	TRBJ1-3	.	CASSSLRGHIKRTGNTIYF	TGTGCCAGCAGCTCCCTCAGGGGACATATAAAACGTACTGGAAACACCATATATTTT
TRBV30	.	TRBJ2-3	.	CAWNSGGVSTDTQYF	TGTGCCTGGAATAGTGGGGGAGTAAGCACAGATACGCAGTATTTT
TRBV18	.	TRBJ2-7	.	CASSPMSRSYEQYF	TGTGCCAGCTCACCGATGAGTCGGTCCTACGAGCAGTACTTC
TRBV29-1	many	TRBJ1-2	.	CSVENSTNYGYTF	TGCAGCGTTGAAAATAGTACTAACTATGGCTACACCTTC
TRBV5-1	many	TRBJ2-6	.	CASSGFSGANVLTF	TGCGCCAGCAGTGGCTTTTCTGGGGCCAACGTCCTGACTTTC
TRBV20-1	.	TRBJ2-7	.	CSASSWVLSSAYEQYF	TGCAGTGCTTCGTCGTGGGTCCTAAGTAGCGCCTACGAGCAGTACTTC
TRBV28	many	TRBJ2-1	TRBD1	CASSLPTGQGNEQFF	TGTGCCAGCAGTTTACCAACTGGACAGGGCAATGAGCAGTTCTTC
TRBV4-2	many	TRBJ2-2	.	CASSTSRNTGELFF	TGTGCCAGCAGCACTTCTAGGAACACCGGGGAGCTGTTTTTT
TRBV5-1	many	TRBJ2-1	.	CASSTRTIEPYNEQFF	TGCGCCAGCAGCACACGGACAATAGAACCCTACAATGAGCAGTTCTTC
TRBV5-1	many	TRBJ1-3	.	CASSRGYSGNTIYF	TGCGCCAGCAGCAGGGGCTACTCTGGAAACACCATATATTTT
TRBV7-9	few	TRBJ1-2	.	CASSFVGAFYGYTF	TGTGCCAGCAGCTTCGTGGGGGCTTTCTATGGCTACACCTTC
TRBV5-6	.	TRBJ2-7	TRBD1	CASSLRVGTGSGEQYF	TGTGCCAGCAGCTTGAGGGTGGGGACAGGATCTGGAGAGCAGTACTTC
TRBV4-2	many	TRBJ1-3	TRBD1	CASSQRGQVGVGNTIYF	TGTGCCAGCAGCCAGCGCGGACAGGTGGGAGTAGGAAACACCATATATTTT
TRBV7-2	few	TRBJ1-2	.	CASSLARSGGYTF	TGTGCCAGCAGCTTAGCACGTAGCGGCGGCTACACCTTC
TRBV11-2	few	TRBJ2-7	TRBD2	CASSTPAGEHEQYF	TGTGCCAGCAGCACTCCGGCGGGAGAACACGAGCAGTACTTC
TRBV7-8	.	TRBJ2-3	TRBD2	CASSDLLAGAGDTQYF	TGTGCCAGCAGCGATCTCCTAGCGGGGGCGGGAGATACGCAGTATTTT